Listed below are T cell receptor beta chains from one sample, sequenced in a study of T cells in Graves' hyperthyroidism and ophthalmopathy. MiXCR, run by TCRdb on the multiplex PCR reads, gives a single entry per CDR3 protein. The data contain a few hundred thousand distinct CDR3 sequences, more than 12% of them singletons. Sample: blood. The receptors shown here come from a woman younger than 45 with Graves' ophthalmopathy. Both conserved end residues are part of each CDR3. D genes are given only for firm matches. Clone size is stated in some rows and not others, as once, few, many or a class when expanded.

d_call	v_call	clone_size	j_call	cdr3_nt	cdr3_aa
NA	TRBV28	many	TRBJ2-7	TGTGCCAGCAGTTTATTGCTCGGAGGGACTTCGGGACGATACGAGCAGTACTTC	CASSLLLGGTSGRYEQYF
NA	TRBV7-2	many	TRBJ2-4	TGTGCCAGCAGCTCACAGGGCGGGGATCCCATTCAGTACTTC	CASSSQGGDPIQYF
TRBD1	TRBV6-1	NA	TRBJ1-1	TGTGCCAGCAGTGAGCTCCAGGGGGATCCGAACACTGAAGCTTTCTTT	CASSELQGDPNTEAFF
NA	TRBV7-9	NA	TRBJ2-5	TGTGCCAGCAGAACTACCGGGGAGGATATCGCGGAGACCCAGTACTTC	CASRTTGEDIAETQYF
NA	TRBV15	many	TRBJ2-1	TGTGCCACCAGCAGAGAAGACAGGCGCGTTGAGCAGTTCTTC	CATSREDRRVEQFF
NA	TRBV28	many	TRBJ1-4	TGTGCCAGCAGTTTTAATGGGGGGAGTGAAAAACTGTTTTTT	CASSFNGGSEKLFF
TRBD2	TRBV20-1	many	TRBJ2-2	TGCAGTGCGAGAAGCGGGACCCTCGGGGAGCTGTTTTTT	CSARSGTLGELFF
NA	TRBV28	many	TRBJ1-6	TGTGCCAGCAGGGATCAGGGGTTAGTGGATTCACCCCTCCACTTT	CASRDQGLVDSPLHF
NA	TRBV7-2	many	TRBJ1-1	TGTGCCAGCAGCTTAGAGGGGTTGCGCACTGAAGCTTTCTTT	CASSLEGLRTEAFF
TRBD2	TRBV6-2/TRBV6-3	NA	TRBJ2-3	TGTGCCAGCAGCGACACGGGGGGAGATACGCAGTATTTT	CASSDTGGDTQYF
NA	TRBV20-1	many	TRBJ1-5	TGCAGCGCTACTGCAGGGGCTATTCAGCCCCAGCATTTT	CSATAGAIQPQHF
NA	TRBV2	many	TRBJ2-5	TGTGCCAGCAGGGCCTTGACGGGTGAGGGAGAGACCCAGTACTTC	CASRALTGEGETQYF
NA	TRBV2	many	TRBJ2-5	TGTGCCAGCAGTGAAATGGGACTCCAAGAGACCCAGTACTTC	CASSEMGLQETQYF
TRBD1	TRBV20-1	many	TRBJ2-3	TGCAGTGGAACATGGACAGGGCGGGATACGCAGTATTTT	CSGTWTGRDTQYF
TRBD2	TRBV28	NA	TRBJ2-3	TGCGCCAGCAGCCAAACCCTGACCGGACTAGCGGGGCTTCTCCCAGATACGCAGTATTTT	CASSQTLTGLAGLLPDTQYF
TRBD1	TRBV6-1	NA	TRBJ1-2	TGTGCCAGCAGTCAAGTACAGGGGGGGCTACGAGGCTACACCTTC	CASSQVQGGLRGYTF
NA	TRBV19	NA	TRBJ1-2	TGTGCCAGTAGTACGTTCTATGGCTACACCTTC	CASSTFYGYTF
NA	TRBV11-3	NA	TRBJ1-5	TGTGCCAGCAGCGCCTGGGGGGGTCAAATTCCAAATCAGCCCCAGCATTTT	CASSAWGGQIPNQPQHF
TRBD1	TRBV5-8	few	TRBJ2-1	TGTGCCAGCAGCGAGACAGGGAGCTCCTACAATGAGCAGTTCTTC	CASSETGSSYNEQFF
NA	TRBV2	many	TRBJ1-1	TGTGCCAGCAGTGCGGGACGGACGAACACTGAAGCTTTCTTT	CASSAGRTNTEAFF
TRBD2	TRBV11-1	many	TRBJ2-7	TGTGCCAGCAGCCTCACCCGCGGGGGGTTGGGAGAGCAGTACTTC	CASSLTRGGLGEQYF
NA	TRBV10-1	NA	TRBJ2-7	TGCGCCAGCAGTGGAGGGCATATCTACGAGCAGTACTTC	CASSGGHIYEQYF
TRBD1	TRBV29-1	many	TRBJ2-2	TGCAGCGCACAGGGGGACACCGGGGAGCTGTTTTTT	CSAQGDTGELFF
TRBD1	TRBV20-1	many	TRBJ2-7	TGCAGTGCCGGACAGGCCTACGAGCAGTACTTC	CSAGQAYEQYF
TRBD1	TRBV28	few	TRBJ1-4	TGTGCCAGCAGCCCCGACCAGGGACAGGGTGAAAAACTGTTTTTT	CASSPDQGQGEKLFF
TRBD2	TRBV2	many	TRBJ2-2	TGTGCCAGCAGTGAATGGACTAGCGGGGGGGCCGGCGGGGAGCTGTTTTTT	CASSEWTSGGAGGELFF
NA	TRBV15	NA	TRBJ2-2	TGTGCCACCAGCAGAGAGGGTGACACCGGGGAGCTGTTTTTT	CATSREGDTGELFF
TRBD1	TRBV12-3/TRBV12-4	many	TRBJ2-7	TGTGCCAGCAGTTCTAGGGGACAGGGGACTTTTCTCTACGAGCAGTACTTC	CASSSRGQGTFLYEQYF
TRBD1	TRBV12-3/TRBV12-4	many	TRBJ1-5	TGTGCCAGCAGTTTAGGACAGGGCTACCAGGGGCCCCAGCATTTT	CASSLGQGYQGPQHF
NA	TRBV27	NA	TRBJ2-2	TGTGCCAGCAGGCCAGGAGTGGGGGAGCTGTTTTTT	CASRPGVGELFF
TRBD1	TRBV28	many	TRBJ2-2	TGTGCCAGCAGATACCCAGGGGGCCGGGACACCGGGGAGCTGTTTTTT	CASRYPGGRDTGELFF
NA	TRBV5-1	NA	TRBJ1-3	TGCGCCAGCAGGATTAGTTGGACAGCCGGAAACACCATATATTTT	CASRISWTAGNTIYF
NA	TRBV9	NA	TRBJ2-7	TGTGCCAGCCGCCAGGGCAACGAGCAGTACTTC	CASRQGNEQYF
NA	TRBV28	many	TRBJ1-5	TGTGCCAGCAGTTCTCGGAACAATCAGCCCCAGCATTTT	CASSSRNNQPQHF
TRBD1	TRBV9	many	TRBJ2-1	TGTGCCAGCAGCGTAGTGGCAGGGGGATCCAGGGAGCAGTTCTTC	CASSVVAGGSREQFF
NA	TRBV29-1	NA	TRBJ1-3	TGCAGCGTCGCCCGAGGGGACACCATATATTTT	CSVARGDTIYF
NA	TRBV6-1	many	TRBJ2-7	TGTGCCAGCAGTGACCACCGCGACAGGACCTTCTCCTACGAGCAGTACTTC	CASSDHRDRTFSYEQYF
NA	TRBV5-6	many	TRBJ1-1	TGTGCCAGCAGCTCGAGGCAAAGCCTGAACACTGAAGCTTTCTTT	CASSSRQSLNTEAFF
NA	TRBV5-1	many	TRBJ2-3	TGCGCCAGCAGCTTCACGCCAACGGTAAAAGATACGCAGTATTTT	CASSFTPTVKDTQYF
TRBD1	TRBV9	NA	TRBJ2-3	TGTGCCAGCAGCGTAAAGGGACAGTCAATAGTTAGCACAGATACGCAGTATTTT	CASSVKGQSIVSTDTQYF
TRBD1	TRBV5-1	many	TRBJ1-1	TGCGCCAGCAGCTTGGGGGGGGACAGAAAAGCTTTCTTT	CASSLGGDRKAFF
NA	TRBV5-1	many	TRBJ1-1	TGCGCCAGCAGCACAGAATGGGACACTGAAGCTTTCTTT	CASSTEWDTEAFF
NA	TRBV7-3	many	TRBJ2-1	TGTGCCAGCAGTCGGACAGATTACAATGAGCAGTTCTTC	CASSRTDYNEQFF
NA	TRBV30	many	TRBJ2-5	TGTGCATTAGAAACCGGGACAAAAGAGACCCAGTACTTC	CALETGTKETQYF
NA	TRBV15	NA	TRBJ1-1	TGTGCCACCAGCTCCCGAACAGCATCGGAAGCTTTCTTT	CATSSRTASEAFF
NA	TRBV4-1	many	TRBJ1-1	TGCGCCAGCAGCCAAGAGGGGACTTACGAAGCTTTCTTT	CASSQEGTYEAFF
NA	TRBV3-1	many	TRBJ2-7	TGTGCCAGCAGCCAAGACCCCTCCTACGAGCAGTACTTC	CASSQDPSYEQYF
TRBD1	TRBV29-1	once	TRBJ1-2	TGCAGCGTTGAAGCGGGACAGGGGGCTTACTATGGCTACACCTTC	CSVEAGQGAYYGYTF
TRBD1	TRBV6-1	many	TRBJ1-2	TGTGCCAGCCGCGGGCTGGGGACAGGGTACTATGGCTACACCTTC	CASRGLGTGYYGYTF
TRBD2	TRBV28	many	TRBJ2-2	TGTGCCAGCAGTTCCCTCCGGACTAGCGGGGACACCGGGGAGCTGTTTTTT	CASSSLRTSGDTGELFF
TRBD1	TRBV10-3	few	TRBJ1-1	TGTGCCATCAGACTCAGGGGGCAAGACACTGAAGCTTTCTTT	CAIRLRGQDTEAFF
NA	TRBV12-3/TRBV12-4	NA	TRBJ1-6	TGTGCCAGCAGTGTTAGGACAGAAGTTAATTCACCCCTCCACTTT	CASSVRTEVNSPLHF
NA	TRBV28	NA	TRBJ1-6	TGTGCCAGCAGTCTGCCGGAGGGGGGGATTTCCTATAATTCACCCCTCCACTTT	CASSLPEGGISYNSPLHF